Reported below is one TCR beta chain. V was cut by 5 bases and J by 0 bases, with 10 bases left in between. The length of the CDR3 is 14 residues. Looked up from germline, CDR1 is SGHVS and CDR2 is FNYEAQ. The sample originates from a study of blood T cell repertoires in COVID-19. About the study: Some COVID-19 samples were acute and others convalescent; all came from the United States, Italy and Spain. PBMCs, B-cell-depleted T cells, or T cells were the source of the cDNA or gDNA that made up the material.

Original processing methods: Cell counts per sample came from amplifying reference gene primers. Libraries were prepared by immunoSEQ multiplex PCR; TCRdb keeps only in-frame clonotypes and omits some of them. V and J calls and clone size are as listed in that table; D and trimming were resolved from the DNA. This repertoire shows approximately 110,000 clones, less than 75% found once; its top ten account for 0.75% to 0.9%. The chain carries TRBV7-6 and TRBJ1-1; no definite D call. This clonotype was obtained from a human donor with acute or convalescent COVID-19. The donor label of this sample is uncertain. The specimen sequenced was peripheral blood. CDR3 residues: CASSRTQLNTEAFF. Written as DNA, the CDR3 is TGTGCCAGCAGCCGAACACAGCTGAACACTGAAGCTTTCTTT.